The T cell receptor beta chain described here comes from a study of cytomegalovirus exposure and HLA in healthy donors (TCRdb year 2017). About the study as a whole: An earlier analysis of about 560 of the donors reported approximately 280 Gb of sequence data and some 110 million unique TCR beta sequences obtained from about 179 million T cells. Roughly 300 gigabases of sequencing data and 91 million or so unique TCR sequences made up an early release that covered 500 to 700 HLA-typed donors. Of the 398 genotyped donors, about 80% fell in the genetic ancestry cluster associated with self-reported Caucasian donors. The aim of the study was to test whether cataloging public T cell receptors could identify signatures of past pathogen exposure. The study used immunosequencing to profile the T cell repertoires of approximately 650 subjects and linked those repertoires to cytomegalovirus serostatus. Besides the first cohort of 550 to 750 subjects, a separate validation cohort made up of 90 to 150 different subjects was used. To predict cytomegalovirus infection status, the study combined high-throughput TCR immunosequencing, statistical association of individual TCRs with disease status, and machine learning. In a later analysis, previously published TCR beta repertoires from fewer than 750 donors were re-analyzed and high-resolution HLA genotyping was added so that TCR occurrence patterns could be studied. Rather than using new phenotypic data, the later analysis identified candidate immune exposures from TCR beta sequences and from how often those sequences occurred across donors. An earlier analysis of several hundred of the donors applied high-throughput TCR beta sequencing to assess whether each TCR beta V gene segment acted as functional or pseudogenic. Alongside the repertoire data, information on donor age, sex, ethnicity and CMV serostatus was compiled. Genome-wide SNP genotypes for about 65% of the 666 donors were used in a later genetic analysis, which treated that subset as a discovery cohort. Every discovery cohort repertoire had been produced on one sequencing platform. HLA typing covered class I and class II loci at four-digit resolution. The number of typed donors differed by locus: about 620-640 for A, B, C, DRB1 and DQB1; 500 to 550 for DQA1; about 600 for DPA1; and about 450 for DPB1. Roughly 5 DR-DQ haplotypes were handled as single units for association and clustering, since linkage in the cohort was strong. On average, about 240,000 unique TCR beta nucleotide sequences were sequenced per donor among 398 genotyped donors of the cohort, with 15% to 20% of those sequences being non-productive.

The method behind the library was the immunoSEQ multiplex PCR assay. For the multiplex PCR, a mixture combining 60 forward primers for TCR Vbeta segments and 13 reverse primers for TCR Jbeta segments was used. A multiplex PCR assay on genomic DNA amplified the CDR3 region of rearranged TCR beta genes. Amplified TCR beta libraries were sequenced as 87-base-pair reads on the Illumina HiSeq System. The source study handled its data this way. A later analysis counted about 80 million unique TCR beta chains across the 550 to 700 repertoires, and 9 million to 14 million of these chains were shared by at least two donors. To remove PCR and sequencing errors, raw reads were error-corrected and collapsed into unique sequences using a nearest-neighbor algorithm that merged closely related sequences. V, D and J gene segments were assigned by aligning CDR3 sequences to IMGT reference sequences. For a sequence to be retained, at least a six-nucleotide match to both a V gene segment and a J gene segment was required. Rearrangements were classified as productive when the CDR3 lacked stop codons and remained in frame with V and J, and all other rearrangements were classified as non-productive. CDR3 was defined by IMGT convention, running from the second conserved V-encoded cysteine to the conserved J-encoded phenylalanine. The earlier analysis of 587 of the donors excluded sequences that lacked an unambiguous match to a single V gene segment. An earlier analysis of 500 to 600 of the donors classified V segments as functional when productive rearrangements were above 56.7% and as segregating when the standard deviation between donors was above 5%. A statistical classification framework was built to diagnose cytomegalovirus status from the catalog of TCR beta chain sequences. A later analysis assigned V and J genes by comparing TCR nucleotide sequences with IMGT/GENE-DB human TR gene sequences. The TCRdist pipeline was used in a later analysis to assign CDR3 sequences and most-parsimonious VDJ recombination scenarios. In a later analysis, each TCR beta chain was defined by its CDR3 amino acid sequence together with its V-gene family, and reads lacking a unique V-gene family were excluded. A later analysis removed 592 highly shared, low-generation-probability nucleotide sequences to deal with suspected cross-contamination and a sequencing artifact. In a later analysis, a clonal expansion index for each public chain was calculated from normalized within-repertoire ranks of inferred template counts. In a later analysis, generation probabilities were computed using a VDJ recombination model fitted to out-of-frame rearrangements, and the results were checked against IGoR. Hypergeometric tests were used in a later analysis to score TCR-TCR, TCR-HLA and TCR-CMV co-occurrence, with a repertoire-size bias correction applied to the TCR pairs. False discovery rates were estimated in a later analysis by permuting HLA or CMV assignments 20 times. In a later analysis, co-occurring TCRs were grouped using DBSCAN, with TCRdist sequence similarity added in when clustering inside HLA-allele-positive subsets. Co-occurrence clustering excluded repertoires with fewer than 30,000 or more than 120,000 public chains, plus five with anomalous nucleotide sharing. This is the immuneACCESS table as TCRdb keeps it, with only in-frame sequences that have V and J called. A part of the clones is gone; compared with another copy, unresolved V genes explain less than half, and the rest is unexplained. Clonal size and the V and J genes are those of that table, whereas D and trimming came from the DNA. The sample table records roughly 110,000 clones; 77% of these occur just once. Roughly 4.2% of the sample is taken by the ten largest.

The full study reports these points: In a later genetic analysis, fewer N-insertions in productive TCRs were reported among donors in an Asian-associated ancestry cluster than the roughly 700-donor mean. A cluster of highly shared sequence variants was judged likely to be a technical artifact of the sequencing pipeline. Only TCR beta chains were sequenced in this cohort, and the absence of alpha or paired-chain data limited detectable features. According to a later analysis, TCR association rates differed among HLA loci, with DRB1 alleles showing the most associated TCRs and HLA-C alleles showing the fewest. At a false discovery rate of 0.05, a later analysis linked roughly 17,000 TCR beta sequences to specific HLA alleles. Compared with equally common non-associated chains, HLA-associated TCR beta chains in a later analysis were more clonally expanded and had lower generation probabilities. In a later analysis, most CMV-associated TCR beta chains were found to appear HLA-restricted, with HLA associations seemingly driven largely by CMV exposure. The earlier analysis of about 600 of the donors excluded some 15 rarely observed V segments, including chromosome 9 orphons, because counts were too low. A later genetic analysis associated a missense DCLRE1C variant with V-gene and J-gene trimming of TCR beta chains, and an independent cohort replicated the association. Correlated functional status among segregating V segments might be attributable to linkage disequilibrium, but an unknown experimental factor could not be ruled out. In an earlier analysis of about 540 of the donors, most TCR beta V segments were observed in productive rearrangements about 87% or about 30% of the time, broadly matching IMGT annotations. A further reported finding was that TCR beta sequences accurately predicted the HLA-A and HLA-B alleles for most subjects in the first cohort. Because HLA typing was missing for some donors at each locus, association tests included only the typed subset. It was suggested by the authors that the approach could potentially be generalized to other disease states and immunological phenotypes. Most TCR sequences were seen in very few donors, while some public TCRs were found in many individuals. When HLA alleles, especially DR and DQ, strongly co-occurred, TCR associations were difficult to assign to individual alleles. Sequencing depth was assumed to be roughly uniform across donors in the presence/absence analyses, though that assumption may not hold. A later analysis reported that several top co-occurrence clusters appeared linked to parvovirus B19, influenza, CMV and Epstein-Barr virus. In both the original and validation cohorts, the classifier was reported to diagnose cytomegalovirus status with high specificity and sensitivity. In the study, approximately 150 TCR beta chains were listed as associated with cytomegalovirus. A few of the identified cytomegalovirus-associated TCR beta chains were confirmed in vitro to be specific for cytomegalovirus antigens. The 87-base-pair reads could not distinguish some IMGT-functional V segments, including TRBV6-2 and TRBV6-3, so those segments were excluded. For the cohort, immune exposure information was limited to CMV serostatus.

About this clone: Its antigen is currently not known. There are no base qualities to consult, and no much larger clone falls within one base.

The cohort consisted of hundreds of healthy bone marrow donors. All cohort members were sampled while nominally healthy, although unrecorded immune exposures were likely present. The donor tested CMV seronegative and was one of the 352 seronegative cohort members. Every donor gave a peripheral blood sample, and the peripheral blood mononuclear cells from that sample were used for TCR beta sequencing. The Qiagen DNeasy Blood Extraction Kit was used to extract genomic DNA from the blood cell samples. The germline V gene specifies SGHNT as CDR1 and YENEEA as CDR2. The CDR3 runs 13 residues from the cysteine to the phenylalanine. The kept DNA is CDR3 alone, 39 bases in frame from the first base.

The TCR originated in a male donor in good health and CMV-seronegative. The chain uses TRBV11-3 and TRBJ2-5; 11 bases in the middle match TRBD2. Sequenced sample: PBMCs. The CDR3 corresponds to CDPTSGDQETQYF. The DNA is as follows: TGTGACCCGACTAGCGGGGACCAAGAGACCCAGTACTTC.